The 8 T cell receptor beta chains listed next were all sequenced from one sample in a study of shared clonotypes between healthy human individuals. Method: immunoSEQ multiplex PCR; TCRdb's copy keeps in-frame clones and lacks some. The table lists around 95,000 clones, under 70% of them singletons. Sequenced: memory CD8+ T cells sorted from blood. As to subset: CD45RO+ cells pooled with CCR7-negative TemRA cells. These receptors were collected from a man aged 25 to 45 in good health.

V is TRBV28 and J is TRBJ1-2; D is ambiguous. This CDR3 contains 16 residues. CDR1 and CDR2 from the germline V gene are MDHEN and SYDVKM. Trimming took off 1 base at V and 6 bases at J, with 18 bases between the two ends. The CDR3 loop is CASSLSLPQRSDGYTF. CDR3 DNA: TGTGCCAGCAGTTTATCGCTCCCACAGAGATCGGATGGCTACACCTTC.

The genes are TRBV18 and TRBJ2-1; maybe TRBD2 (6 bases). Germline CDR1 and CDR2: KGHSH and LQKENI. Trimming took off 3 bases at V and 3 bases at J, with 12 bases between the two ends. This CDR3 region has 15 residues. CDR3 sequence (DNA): TGTGCCAGCTCACCTTATAGCGGTTTCTACAATGAGCAGTTCTTC. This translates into CASSPYSGFYNEQFF. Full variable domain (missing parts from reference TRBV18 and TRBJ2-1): NAGVMQNPRHLVRRRGQEARLRCSPMKGHSHVYWYRQLPEEGLKFMVYLQKENIIDESGMPKERFSAEFPKEGPSILRIQQVVRGDSAAYFCASSPYSGFYNEQFFGPGTRLTVL.

CDR3 sequence reads: CASSSMTGTGEPSHYGYTF. The CDR3 region has the DNA TGTGCCAGCAGTTCAATGACCGGGACAGGGGAGCCCTCACACTATGGCTACACCTTC. This chain connects TRBV28 to TRBJ1-2, with 10 bases lining up with TRBD1. The CDR3 spans 19 residues. Per the germline V gene, CDR1 is MDHEN and CDR2 is SYDVKM. V was clipped by 4 bases and J by 3 bases; unmatched bases: 17.

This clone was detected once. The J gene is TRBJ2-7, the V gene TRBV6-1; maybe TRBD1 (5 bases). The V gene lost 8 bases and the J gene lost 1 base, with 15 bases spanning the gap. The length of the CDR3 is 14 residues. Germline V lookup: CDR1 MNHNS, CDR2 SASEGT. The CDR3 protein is CASQLGATSYEQYF. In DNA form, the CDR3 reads TGTGCCAGCCAGTTAGGGGCAACTTCCTACGAGCAGTACTTC.

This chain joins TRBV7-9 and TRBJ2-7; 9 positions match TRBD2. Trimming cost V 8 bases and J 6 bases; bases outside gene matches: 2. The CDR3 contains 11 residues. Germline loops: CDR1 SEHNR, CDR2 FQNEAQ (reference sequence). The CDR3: CASEGLAEQYF. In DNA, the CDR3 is TGTGCCAGCGAGGGACTAGCCGAGCAGTACTTC.

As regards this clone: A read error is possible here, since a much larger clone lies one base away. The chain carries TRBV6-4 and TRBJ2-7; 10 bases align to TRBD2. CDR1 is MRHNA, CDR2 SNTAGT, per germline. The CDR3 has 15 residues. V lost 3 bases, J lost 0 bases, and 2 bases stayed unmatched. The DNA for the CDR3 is TGTGCCAGCAGTGAAGCTAGCGGGAGCTCCTACGAGCAGTACTTC. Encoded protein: CASSEASGSSYEQYF.

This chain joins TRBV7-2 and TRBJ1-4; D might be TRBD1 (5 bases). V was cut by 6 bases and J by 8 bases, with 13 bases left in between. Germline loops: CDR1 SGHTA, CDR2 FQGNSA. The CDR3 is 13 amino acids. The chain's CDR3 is CASRGGAWEKLFF. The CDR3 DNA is TGTGCCAGCAGGGGTGGGGCTTGGGAAAAACTGTTTTTT.

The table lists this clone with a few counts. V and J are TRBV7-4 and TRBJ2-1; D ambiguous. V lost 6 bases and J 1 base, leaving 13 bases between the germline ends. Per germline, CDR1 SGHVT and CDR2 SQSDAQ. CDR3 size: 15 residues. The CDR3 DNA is TGTGCCAGCAGTTTTGACATACCGTCCTACAATGAGCAGTTCTTC. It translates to CASSFDIPSYNEQFF.